This paragraph covers one TCR beta chain sequence. These data are taken from a study of CD8 T cells in Susac syndrome. Random hexamers were used to reverse transcribe the RNA input (0.5 to 1 ug). MiXCR, applied by TCRdb to the immunoSEQ multiplex PCR reads, yields one record per CDR3 protein. The table has about 210,000 distinct CDR3 sequences, 95% seen once. The CDR3 extends over 15 amino acids. V was shortened by 5 bases and J by 6 bases, with 20 bases between the two germline ends. Sequenced material: CD4+ T cells from PBMCs. This chain joins TRBV12-3 or TRBV12-4 and TRBJ2-7; D remains ambiguous. This TCR was recovered from a human donor with multiple sclerosis. The CDR3 reads CASSERDGRLGEQYF. As DNA, the CDR3 is TGTGCCAGCAGTGAAAGGGATGGCCGCCTGGGCGAGCAGTACTTC.